Listed below are T cell receptor beta chains from one sample, sequenced in a study of cytomegalovirus exposure and HLA in healthy donors. Sequencing used immunoSEQ multiplex PCR; TCRdb keeps in-frame clones, though not all of them. The data contain roughly 150,000 clones, roughly 77% of them singletons. Sample: PBMCs. Receptor source: a man in his late teens or twenties in good health and CMV-seropositive. Each CDR3 is given with its conserved first and last residue. The order of the fields is D gene, V gene, J gene, clone size, CDR3 length, CDR3 protein, CDR3 DNA. A D gene is named only where the DNA matches it firmly. Clone size is shown for a subset of rows, as once, few, many or a class of expanded clone.

NA	TRBV6-5	TRBJ2-2	few	14	CASTKTGNTGELFF	TGTGCCAGCACTAAGACAGGGAACACCGGGGAGCTGTTTTTT
NA	TRBV5-1	TRBJ2-3	NA	13	CASSQDRTDTQYF	TGCGCCAGCAGCCAGGACAGAACAGATACGCAGTATTTT
NA	TRBV28	TRBJ2-1	NA	15	CASSFRGGGLNEQFF	TGTGCCAGCAGCTTCAGGGGTGGGGGCCTCAATGAGCAGTTCTTC
TRBD2	TRBV2	TRBJ2-3	NA	15	CASQWGGGNTDTQYF	TGTGCCAGCCAGTGGGGCGGGGGTAACACAGATACGCAGTATTTT
TRBD2	TRBV27	TRBJ2-1	NA	19	CASSFRLAGASSSYNEQFF	TGTGCCAGCAGTTTCCGACTAGCGGGGGCGTCCAGCTCCTACAATGAGCAGTTCTTC
TRBD2	TRBV10-3	TRBJ2-3	NA	15	CAISETSGGTDTQYF	TGTGCCATCAGTGAGACTAGCGGGGGCACAGATACGCAGTATTTT
TRBD2	TRBV5-6	TRBJ2-3	NA	12	CASSFLSGGPYF	TGTGCCAGCAGCTTCCTTAGCGGGGGGCCGTATTTT
TRBD1	TRBV19	TRBJ1-2	once	13	CASRPTGPNGYTF	TGTGCCAGTAGGCCGACAGGGCCTAATGGCTACACCTTC
NA	TRBV30	TRBJ1-2	NA	10	CAWSHDSPNF	TGTGCCTGGAGTCATGACAGCCCTAACTTC
TRBD2	TRBV4-2	TRBJ2-2	NA	13	CASRTSGTGELFF	TGTGCCAGCAGGACTAGCGGGACCGGGGAGCTGTTTTTT
TRBD1	TRBV7-9	TRBJ2-4	NA	17	CASSSDRGRGAKNIQYF	TGTGCCAGCAGCTCGGACAGGGGGAGAGGTGCCAAAAACATTCAGTACTTC
NA	TRBV28	TRBJ2-1	NA	13	CASSPTSANEQFF	TGTGCCAGCAGCCCGACTAGTGCCAATGAGCAGTTCTTC
TRBD2	TRBV6-1	TRBJ2-1	NA	16	CASSERPSGASNEQFF	TGTGCCAGCAGTGAAAGACCTAGCGGCGCTTCGAATGAGCAGTTCTTC
NA	TRBV25-1	TRBJ2-6	NA	13	CASGITGANVLTF	TGTGCCAGCGGCATTACTGGGGCCAACGTCCTGACTTTC
TRBD1	TRBV27	TRBJ1-1	NA	14	CASSRDRINTEAFF	TGTGCCAGCAGCAGGGACAGGATCAACACTGAAGCTTTCTTT
NA	TRBV6-5	TRBJ2-4	NA	13	CASSYHSRDSQYF	TGTGCCAGCAGTTACCATTCACGGGACTCTCAGTACTTC
NA	TRBV15	TRBJ2-5	NA	15	CATSRDLRYQETQYF	TGTGCCACCAGCAGAGATCTCAGGTATCAAGAGACCCAGTACTTC
TRBD2	TRBV19	TRBJ2-5	NA	15	CASNEPGLAGETQYF	TGTGCCAGCAATGAACCGGGACTAGCGGGAGAGACCCAGTACTTC
NA	TRBV9	TRBJ2-5	NA	15	CASSGRGPPQETQYF	TGTGCCAGCAGCGGGCGGGGGCCCCCGCAAGAGACCCAGTACTTC
NA	TRBV11-2	TRBJ1-1	NA	13	CASSLGQNTEAFF	TGTGCCAGCAGCTTAGGGCAGAACACTGAAGCTTTCTTT
TRBD1	TRBV29-1	TRBJ2-6	few	17	CSVPGQGVFSGANVLTF	TGCAGCGTACCCGGACAGGGGGTGTTCTCCGGGGCCAACGTCCTGACTTTC
TRBD2	TRBV30	TRBJ2-5	NA	14	CAWTQRGIQETQYF	TGTGCCTGGACCCAGCGGGGGATCCAAGAGACCCAGTACTTC
NA	TRBV11-2	TRBJ1-6	few	12	CASSPQDSPLHF	TGTGCCAGCAGCCCCCAGGATTCACCCCTCCACTTT
NA	TRBV11-2	TRBJ2-5	NA	12	CASSPATGTQYF	TGTGCCAGCAGCCCCGCTACGGGGACCCAGTACTTC
NA	TRBV6-5	TRBJ2-1	few	14	CASSLRESYNEQFF	TGTGCCAGCAGTCTCAGGGAATCCTACAATGAGCAGTTCTTC
NA	TRBV30	TRBJ2-2	NA	13	CAWSVAVTGELFF	TGTGCCTGGAGTGTAGCCGTGACCGGGGAGCTGTTTTTT
NA	TRBV11-3	TRBJ2-3	NA	14	CASSLGQATDTQYF	TGTGCCAGCAGCTTAGGGCAGGCCACAGATACGCAGTATTTT
NA	TRBV2	TRBJ2-2	NA	13	CASSQGVSGELFF	TGTGCCAGCAGCCAAGGGGTCTCCGGGGAGCTGTTTTTT
NA	TRBV6-4	TRBJ1-5	few	16	CASDGDRAGGNQPQHF	TGTGCCAGCGACGGAGACCGGGCAGGGGGCAATCAGCCCCAGCATTTT
TRBD1	TRBV5-4	TRBJ1-2	few	15	CASSLPRDRGYGYTF	TGTGCCAGCAGCCTCCCCCGGGACAGGGGGTATGGCTACACCTTC
NA	TRBV5-1	TRBJ2-2	NA	15	CASSTASANTGELFF	TGCGCCAGCAGTACAGCTTCGGCGAACACCGGGGAGCTGTTTTTT
NA	TRBV5-1	TRBJ1-2	NA	13	CASSFDGNYGYTF	TGCGCCAGCAGCTTTGACGGGAACTATGGCTACACCTTC
NA	TRBV28	TRBJ1-4	NA	16	CASSTRRGAPNEKLFF	TGTGCCAGCAGTACCCGGAGGGGTGCCCCTAATGAAAAACTGTTTTTT
NA	TRBV5-3	TRBJ1-4	few	15	CARSLEQGDREKLFF	TGTGCCAGAAGCTTGGAACAGGGAGATCGGGAAAAACTGTTTTTT
NA	TRBV6-5	TRBJ1-1	few	13	CASSTVGVTEAFF	TGTGCCAGCAGTACCGTCGGGGTCACTGAAGCTTTCTTT
TRBD1	TRBV4-2	TRBJ1-5	NA	18	CASSAGQGAGEVVQPQHF	TGTGCCAGCAGCGCGGGACAGGGGGCGGGGGAAGTTGTGCAGCCCCAGCATTTT
NA	TRBV4-1	TRBJ1-2	NA	14	CASSQELSPGGYTF	TGCGCCAGCAGCCAAGAGTTGTCTCCGGGGGGCTACACCTTC
NA	TRBV6-6	TRBJ1-1	NA	13	CASSQGIGTEAFF	TGTGCCAGCAGCCAGGGGATTGGGACGGAAGCTTTCTTT
TRBD1	TRBV7-9	TRBJ1-1	NA	14	CASSLGQGRTEAFF	TGTGCCAGCAGCTTAGGACAGGGGAGGACTGAAGCTTTCTTT
TRBD1	TRBV9	TRBJ1-1	NA	15	CASSETGTGRGEAFF	TGTGCCAGCAGCGAGACCGGGACAGGGAGGGGTGAAGCTTTCTTT
NA	TRBV6-5	TRBJ2-1	NA	15	CASSSGRGSYNEQFF	TGTGCCAGCAGTTCCGGCCGGGGTTCATACAATGAGCAGTTCTTC
NA	TRBV6-5	TRBJ2-2	few	14	CASRLTSITGELFF	TGTGCCAGCAGACTCACTAGCATCACCGGGGAGCTGTTTTTT
TRBD1	TRBV5-1	TRBJ1-1	NA	15	CASSLEGRGITEAFF	TGCGCCAGCAGCTTGGAGGGCAGGGGGATAACTGAAGCTTTCTTT
TRBD1	TRBV11-1	TRBJ2-1	NA	14	CASGTTGVGNEQFF	TGTGCCAGCGGGACGACAGGGGTCGGGAATGAGCAGTTCTTC
NA	TRBV11-2	TRBJ2-5	once	14	CASSLSPTQETQYF	TGTGCCAGCAGCTTATCTCCTACCCAAGAGACCCAGTACTTC